These 29 T cell receptor beta chains came from one sample sequenced in a study of blood T cells in healthy people across ages (dated by TCRdb to about 2015). Library method: 5' RACE. TCRdb shows the sequencer as Illumina HiSeq 2500. A second about 7 to 11 cycle PCR used a sample-barcoded 5' primer and a J-beta primer mix. In TCRdb, the public reads were trimmed at Q25 with fastp and aligned with MiXCR, with productive beta chains retained. Entries that share a CDR3 protein sequence are merged under the most common genes and DNA. A total of around 600,000 distinct CDR3 sequences appear in this sample, 40% to 50% of them only once. The leading ten clones occupy just under 25% of the sample. Sequenced input: blood. These receptors all stem from a man aged 80 or over in good health.

The genes are TRBV6-1 and TRBJ1-6, with 7 bases matching TRBD1. CDR3 length: 14 amino acids. Germline V gene lookup returns CDR1 MNHNS and CDR2 SASEGT. J was trimmed by 6 bases and V by 7 bases; bases with no gene match: 6. This CDR3 is CASTKTGINSPLHF. The CDR3 DNA reads as TGTGCCAGCACAAAGACAGGGATTAATTCACCCCTCCACTTT.

CDR3 DNA: TGCAGTGCTGGCCCCGACAAGGGCTATGGCTACACCTTC. Protein product: CSAGPDKGYGYTF. The rearrangement joins TRBV20-1 to TRBJ1-2, with D unclear. The CDR3 runs to 13 residues. With 5 bases removed from V and 4 bases from J, the gap between germline ends came to 14 bases. CDR1 is DFQATT, CDR2 SNEGSKA, per germline (reference sequence).

About this clonotype: At one end the junction does not follow the germline gene, possibly because of a read error. This chain uses TRBV15 with TRBJ2-1; D possibly uses TRBD1 or TRBD2 (5 bases each). The germline gives CDR1 LNHNV, CDR2 YYDKDF (reference sequence). The CDR3 has 15 residues. CDR3 DNA: TGTACCACCAGCAGCGGTACACAGGACGGCGATGAGCAGTTCTTC. Protein product: CTTSSGTQDGDEQFF.

V gene TRBV4-3 combines with J gene TRBJ2-1; TRBD2 is a possible D gene (6 bases). This CDR3 comprises 15 residues. Trimming removed 3 bases from V and 10 bases from J, with 19 bases in between. Germline V gives CDR1 LGHNA, CDR2 YSLEER. Written as DNA, the CDR3 is TGCGCCAGCAGCCAGATGGGACTGGGCAAGGGGGAGCAGTTCTTC. Translating it yields CASSQMGLGKGEQFF.

The rearrangement uses TRBV9 and TRBJ2-1; D uncertain. Germline-derived CDR1 and CDR2 are SGDLS and YYNGEE. The CDR3 loop spans 11 amino acids. Trimming shortened V by 0 bases and J by 7 bases, and 2 bases separated the two germline ends. CDR3 bases: TGTGCCAGCAGCGTAGAGAATGAGCAGTTCTTC. Translated: CASSVENEQFF.

The J gene is TRBJ2-6, the V gene TRBV5-1, with 7 positions matching TRBD2. Germline loops: CDR1 SGHRS, CDR2 YFSETQ. The CDR3 consists of 16 residues. The V and J ends lost 4 bases and 0 bases, in that order; junction bases with no gene match: 4. This CDR3 reads CASSPPGGSGANVLTF. CDR3 in DNA: TGCGCCAGCAGCCCCCCGGGGGGCTCTGGGGCCAACGTCCTGACTTTC.

This clonotype came up many times. Here the CDR3 reads CASSYLDRDGYTF. The CDR3 DNA follows: TGTGCCAGCAGTTACTTGGACAGGGACGGCTACACCTTC. The gene calls are TRBV6-5 and TRBJ1-2, with TRBD1 matching over 8 bases. The CDR3 totals 13 residues. Germline trimming cut 1 base from V and 8 bases from J; bases unmatched to any gene: 3. Per germline, CDR1 MNHEY and CDR2 SVGAGI.

This chain links TRBV6-6 with TRBJ2-2; D is undetermined. Germline assignment: CDR1 MNHNY and CDR2 SVGAGI (reference sequence). This CDR3 contains 15 residues. V dropped 6 bases and J dropped 7 bases, with 18 bases sitting between them. The CDR3 DNA is TGTGCCAGCAGGACGCACCTCGGCCCCAGCGGGGAGCTGTTTTTT. It is translated as CASRTHLGPSGELFF.

The chain has TRBV7-9 and TRBJ2-5; TRBD1 aligns across 11 bases. Germline CDR1 is SEHNR and CDR2 is FQNEAQ (reference sequence). V lost 1 base, J lost 9 bases, and 7 bases stayed unmatched. The CDR3 length is 15 residues. CDR3 sequence reads: CASSLGGTGGKAQYF. As DNA, the CDR3 is TGTGCCAGCAGCTTAGGAGGGACAGGGGGGAAGGCCCAGTACTTC.

On this clonotype itself: Its ends do not fully match the called genes, so a read error is possible. V and J are TRBV7-2 and TRBJ2-4; tentatively, D is TRBD2 (6 bases). Per the germline V gene, CDR1 is SGHTA and CDR2 is FQGNSA. The length of the CDR3 is 14 residues. The CDR3 coding sequence is TGTGCCAGCAGCGCCCACCGGGACGGGGGTATTCGGTACTTC. Translating it yields CASSAHRDGGIRYF.

The rearrangement joins TRBV6-5 to TRBJ2-1; either TRBD1 or TRBD2 may fit D (6 bases each). In germline, CDR1 is MNHEY, CDR2 SVGAGI. The V gene lost 8 bases and the J gene lost 9 bases, with 20 bases spanning the gap. This CDR3 has 14 amino acids. The CDR3 DNA reads TGTGCCAGCCACAGGGATATTTACGGGGGTGAGCAGTTCTTC. Protein: CASHRDIYGGEQFF.

A few counts support this clonotype. This chain joins TRBV4-3 and TRBJ2-1; TRBD1 matches at 7 bases. Losses at the gene ends were 0 bases for V and 2 bases for J; bases not matched to a gene: 4. There are 16 residues in the CDR3. CDR1 LGHNA and CDR2 YSLEER come from the germline V gene. The CDR3 is CASSQEDQGAYNEQFF. CDR3 coding DNA: TGCGCCAGCAGCCAAGAGGACCAGGGGGCCTACAATGAGCAGTTCTTC.

The chain carries TRBV7-2 and TRBJ2-3; D ambiguous. The CDR3 contains 14 residues. V lost 2 bases and J 2 bases, leaving 8 bases between the germline ends. Per germline, CDR1 SGHTA and CDR2 FQGNSA. The CDR3, as DNA: TGTGCCAGCAGCTTATCTAGGGACACAGATACGCAGTATTTT. As protein: CASSLSRDTDTQYF.

This clonotype was seen a few times. The chain uses TRBV7-9 and TRBJ2-2, with D unclear. The V and J ends lost 4 bases and 3 bases respectively, with 9 bases between them. This CDR3 comprises 14 residues. In germline, CDR1 is SEHNR, CDR2 FQNEAQ (reference sequence). The chain's CDR3 is CASSSDGYTGELFF. CDR3 bases: TGTGCCAGCAGCTCGGATGGGTACACCGGGGAGCTGTTTTTT.

The chain uses TRBV29-1 and TRBJ2-1; D remains ambiguous. The CDR3 totals 11 residues. The germline V and J ends were trimmed by 1 base and 6 bases, with 4 bases remaining between them. Per germline, CDR1 SQVTM and CDR2 ANQGSEA. The CDR3 DNA follows: TGCAGCGTTGAAGGGACCAATGAGCAGTTCTTC. Translating gives CSVEGTNEQFF.

CDR3 amino acids: CSASVPYSSRRAVEEQYF. In DNA form, the CDR3 reads TGCAGTGCTAGTGTCCCCTATTCTAGCAGGAGGGCCGTGGAGGAGCAGTACTTC. V gene TRBV20-1 combines with J gene TRBJ2-7; a possible D gene is TRBD2 (6 bases). The ends were cut back, 3 bases at V and 7 bases at J, with 31 bases in the middle. Germline V lookup: CDR1 DFQATT, CDR2 SNEGSKA (reference sequence). CDR3 size: 18 residues.

Only one count was recorded for this clonotype. The rearrangement joins TRBV11-2 to TRBJ2-7; 8 bases line up with TRBD1. The CDR3 contains 15 residues. The germline CDR1 and CDR2 sequences are SGHAT and FQNNGV. V gave up 2 bases and J gave up 7 bases; unmatched junction bases: 10. For the CDR3, the DNA is TGTGCCAGCAGCTTATCCAGACAGGGGTTAAGGGAGCAGTACTTC. The encoded protein is CASSLSRQGLREQYF.

The chain uses TRBV24-1 and TRBJ2-7; D uncertain. This CDR3 has 16 amino acids. CDR1 KGHDR and CDR2 SFDVKD come from the germline V gene. Deletions cut 3 bases from V and 7 bases from J, with 21 bases between. The CDR3: CATSDKGSSSYNEQYF. DNA of the CDR3: TGTGCCACCAGTGATAAGGGCAGTAGCTCCTACAATGAGCAGTACTTC.

This clonotype was observed a handful of times. The rearrangement joins TRBV25-1 to TRBJ1-4; TRBD1 is a possible D gene (5 bases). CDR1 MGHDK and CDR2 SYGVNS come from the germline V gene. This CDR3 comprises 15 residues. V was cut by 1 base and J by 7 bases, with 13 bases left in between. The CDR3 DNA reads TGTGCCAGCAGTGAATGGGAAGGGACGGGTGAAAAACTGTTTTTT. Encoded protein: CASSEWEGTGEKLFF. Full variable domain (outside the CDR3, taken from reference TRBV25-1 and TRBJ1-4): EADIYQTPRYLVIGTGKKITLECSQTMGHDKMYWYQQDPGMELHLIHYSYGVNSTEKGDLSSESTVSRIRTEHFPLTLESARPSHTSQYLCASSEWEGTGEKLFFGSGTQLSVL.

This sequence joins TRBV6-5 and TRBJ2-1; D is tentatively TRBD1 or TRBD2 (5 bases each). V was pared by 6 bases and J by 0 bases, with 12 bases between. The germline V gene has CDR1 MNHEY and CDR2 SVGAGI. This CDR3 spans 15 amino acids. The CDR3 spells CASRRGPSSYNEQFF. The CDR3 nucleotides read TGTGCCAGCAGGAGGGGACCGAGCTCCTACAATGAGCAGTTCTTC.

The chain recombines TRBV28 with TRBJ1-1; D gene uncertain. Germline loops: CDR1 MDHEN, CDR2 SYDVKM. Trimming took 5 bases from V and 4 from J, leaving 14 bases between them. The CDR3 extends over 14 amino acids. The CDR3 DNA reads TGTGCCAGCAGTCCCCCCGGATCCGCCACTGAAGCTTTCTTT. It translates to CASSPPGSATEAFF.

This chain uses TRBV5-1 with TRBJ2-1; 11 bases map to TRBD2. The CDR3 is made up of 16 amino acids. V gave up 4 bases and J gave up 4 bases; unmatched junction bases: 7. CDR1 is SGHRS and CDR2 is YFSETQ in the germline V gene. CDR3 protein: CASSPNSGGAYNEQFF. The CDR3 region has the DNA TGCGCCAGCAGCCCCAATAGCGGGGGGGCGTACAATGAGCAGTTCTTC.

The genes are TRBV11-3 and TRBJ2-2; D is unresolved. The CDR3 is made up of 15 amino acids. V was cut by 0 bases and J by 5 bases, with 10 bases left in between. Germline CDR1 reads SGHNT; CDR2 reads YENEEA. CDR3 sequence: CASSLDEVETGELFF. Here the CDR3 DNA reads TGTGCCAGCAGCTTAGACGAGGTGGAGACCGGGGAGCTGTTTTTT.

This clonotype was seen once. V gene TRBV7-8 combines with J gene TRBJ2-1, with 7 nucleotides matching TRBD1. The J call is in doubt because the DNA end fits TRBJ2-7 better. Germline CDR1 SGHVS, CDR2 FQNEAQ. This CDR3 has 15 amino acids. CDR3 region: CASRPDRTGGYEQYF. DNA of the CDR3: TGTGCCAGCAGACCCGACCGGACAGGAGGCTACGAGCAGTACTTC.

This clonotype has ten or more counts. This chain connects TRBV6-5 to TRBJ2-3, with unresolved D. Germline V lookup: CDR1 MNHEY, CDR2 SVGAGI. Trimming stripped 9 bases from V and 2 bases from J, with 15 bases between. The CDR3 length is 14 residues. CDR3 loop: CASCTGPSTDTQYF. The CDR3 nucleotides read TGTGCCAGTTGTACCGGGCCATCCACAGATACGCAGTATTTT.

Only one count was recorded for this clonotype. V usage is TRBV7-2 and J usage is TRBJ1-1; TRBD1 might be the D (6 bases). Trimming removed 5 bases at V and 4 bases at J, with 14 bases between. Germline assignment: CDR1 SGHTA and CDR2 FQGNSA. The CDR3 consists of 14 residues. The CDR3 DNA reads as TGTGCCAGCAGCCCCCCCGGGGGGCGCACTGAAGCTTTCTTT. It is translated as CASSPPGGRTEAFF.

V and J are TRBV7-2 and TRBJ2-5; D unclear. There are 14 residues in the CDR3. V lost 5 bases, J lost 3 bases, and 13 bases lay in between. CDR1 is SGHTA, CDR2 FQGNSA, per germline. CDR3 bases: TGTGCCAGCAGCCCAGCAGGCAGAGAAGAGACCCAGTACTTC. This codes for CASSPAGREETQYF.

This clonotype appeared a few times. The chain combines TRBV7-2 with TRBJ1-4, with D hard to call. The CDR3 has 15 amino acids. Trimming cost V 2 bases and J 5 bases, with 12 bases left between them. CDR1 is SGHTA, CDR2 FQGNSA, per germline. This CDR3 reads CASSLWGRLNEKLFF. DNA of the CDR3: TGTGCCAGCAGCTTATGGGGAAGGCTCAATGAAAAACTGTTTTTT. Combining the CDR3 with reference TRBV7-2 and TRBJ1-4 gives the whole variable domain GAGVSQSPSNKVTEKGKDVELRCDPISGHTALYWYRQSLGQGLEFLIYFQGNSAPDKSGLPSDRFSAERTGGSVSTLTIQRTQQEDSAVYLCASSLWGRLNEKLFFGSGTQLSVL.

The V call is TRBV20-1, the J call TRBJ2-4; the match to TRBD2 covers 10 bases. V gave up 0 bases and J gave up 13 bases; unmatched junction bases: 12. The CDR3 runs 15 residues. Per germline, CDR1 DFQATT and CDR2 SNEGSKA (reference sequence). DNA for the CDR3: TGCAGTGCTAGAGACTCAAGAGCGGGAGGGGGAGAGCAGTACTTC. The encoded protein is CSARDSRAGGGEQYF.